This T cell receptor beta chain was captured in a study of cytomegalovirus exposure and HLA in healthy donors. The length of the CDR3 is 15 residues. V was clipped by 0 bases and J by 7 bases, with 16 bases between them. Looked up from germline, CDR1 is GTSNPN and CDR2 is SVGIG (reference sequence). The PCR used 60 Vbeta and 13 Jbeta primers. Methods used by the authors: In a later analysis, some 80 million unique TCR beta chains included roughly 11 million shared by two or more donors. Assay used: immunoSEQ multiplex PCR; TCRdb lists only in-frame clones, some missing. V, J and clone size reflect that table, while D and trimming were determined from the DNA. The table records about 120,000 clones, around 76% of them present only once.

Specimen: PBMCs. The chain uses TRBV30 and TRBJ2-1; a weak D match, TRBD1 (6 bases). This TCR was recovered from a man aged 55 to 70 in good health and CMV-seropositive. CDR3 sequence: CAWSVPGTRSNEQFF. CDR3 DNA: TGTGCCTGGAGTGTACCCGGGACACGGAGTAATGAGCAGTTCTTC.